This passage covers 14 T cell receptor beta chains from one sample sequenced in a study of cytomegalovirus exposure and HLA in healthy donors. Primers included in the PCR were 60 Vbeta and 13 Jbeta primers. Libraries were prepared by immunoSEQ multiplex PCR; TCRdb keeps only in-frame clonotypes and omits some of them. This table has about 150,000 clones, 80% to 90% appearing once. The source material was PBMCs. These receptors were obtained from a male donor in good health and CMV-seronegative.

V is TRBV5-4 and J is TRBJ2-2; 12 positions agree with TRBD2. Germline CDR1 and CDR2: SGHNT and YYREEE (reference sequence). Losses at the gene ends were 1 base for V and 7 bases for J; bases not matched to a gene: 8. This CDR3 is built from 17 residues. The CDR3 loop is CASSLPGLAGSGGELFF. DNA of the CDR3: TGTGCCAGCAGCTTGCCAGGACTAGCGGGATCTGGCGGGGAGCTGTTTTTT.

The CDR3 DNA is TGTGCCAGCAGCTTGTGGGACAGGGGGCCTAATGAAAAACTGTTTTTT. Residues: CASSLWDRGPNEKLFF. The rearrangement links TRBV5-6 to TRBJ1-4; 12 bases agree with TRBD1. The CDR3 covers 16 residues. V shed 1 base and J 3 bases; nucleotides not matched to a gene: 1. Germline V CDR1 and CDR2: SGHDT, YYEEEE. Full variable domain (remainder filled in from reference TRBV5-6 and TRBJ1-4): DAGVTQSPTHLIKTRGQQVTLRCSPKSGHDTVSWYQQALGQGPQFIFQYYEEEERQRGNFPDRFSGHQFPNYSSELNVNALLLGDSALYLCASSLWDRGPNEKLFFGSGTQLSVL.

Worth noting for this clone: In the same sample, other DNA sequences code for this CDR3. The V call is TRBV5-1, the J call TRBJ2-1; D is perhaps TRBD2 (6 bases). Trimming took off 2 bases at V and 7 bases at J, with 10 bases between the two ends. Germline V gene sequence: CDR1 SGHRS, CDR2 YFSETQ. This CDR3 is 13 amino acids long. CDR3 DNA: TGCGCCAGCAGCTTCCCAGGAGGGAATGAGCAGTTCTTC. Its protein is CASSFPGGNEQFF.

V and J are TRBV9 and TRBJ2-5; TRBD2 matches at 11 bases. Germline V gene sequence: CDR1 SGDLS, CDR2 YYNGEE. This CDR3 has 14 amino acids. V gave up 3 bases and J gave up 9 bases; unmatched junction bases: 7. The CDR3 is CASSASGGTPPQYF. The CDR3 coding sequence is TGTGCCAGCAGCGCTAGCGGGGGGACGCCGCCCCAGTACTTC.

The rearrangement uses TRBV28 and TRBJ1-4; the match to TRBD1 covers 8 bases. J lost 8 bases, V lost 7 bases, and 12 bases had no gene match. CDR1 MDHEN and CDR2 SYDVKM come from the germline V gene. CDR3 length: 15 amino acids. CDR3 amino acids: CASTIPTGGGEKLFF. The CDR3 DNA reads as TGTGCCAGCACTATTCCCACAGGGGGTGGGGAAAAACTGTTTTTT.

This clone was seen only a few times. The chain carries TRBV7-2 and TRBJ1-5; 10 bases match TRBD1. Germline CDR1 and CDR2: SGHTA and FQGNSA. The junction had 6 bases not matched to a gene; V was cut back by 5 bases and J by 5 bases. This CDR3 comprises 15 residues. The DNA for the CDR3 is TGTGCCAGCAGCCCAGAAGGGACAGGGGATCAGCCCCAGCATTTT. Amino acid sequence: CASSPEGTGDQPQHF.

The table lists this clone with a count of one. The chain employs TRBV19 and TRBJ1-4; 9 nucleotides agree with TRBD1. This CDR3 has 18 residues. Trimming cost V 4 bases and J 0 bases; bases outside gene matches: 9. CDR1 is LNHDA and CDR2 is SQIVND in the germline V gene (reference sequence). CDR3 residues: CASSKGTGISATNEKLFF. The CDR3 bases are TGTGCCAGTAGTAAGGGGACAGGGATTTCTGCAACTAATGAAAAACTGTTTTTT.

The chain couples TRBV19 to TRBJ2-7, with 8 bases matching TRBD1. The ends lost 5 bases at V and 5 bases at J; junction bases unmatched: 8. The germline V gene encodes CDR1 LNHDA and CDR2 SQIVND (reference sequence). This CDR3 comprises 14 residues. CDR3 DNA: TGTGCCAGTAGTGACAGGGGTTTTGGTCACGAGCAGTACTTC. Protein sequence: CASSDRGFGHEQYF.

The CDR3 DNA reads TGCGCCAGCAGCTCCGGGACAGGGTCCTACAATGAGCAGTTCTTC. Its protein is CASSSGTGSYNEQFF. This sequence joins TRBV5-1 and TRBJ2-1, with 9 bases identical to TRBD1. Germline CDR1 is SGHRS and CDR2 is YFSETQ. With V trimmed by 3 bases and J by 1 base, 2 bases remained unmatched. The CDR3 is 15 residues long.

This clone was found a few times. V and J are TRBV19 and TRBJ1-6; D gene unclear. The CDR3 loop spans 13 amino acids. The ends were cut back, 6 bases at V and 6 bases at J, with 9 bases in the middle. In germline, CDR1 is LNHDA, CDR2 SQIVND (reference sequence). This chain's CDR3 is CASSSQFNSPLHF. The CDR3 DNA reads as TGTGCCAGTAGCAGTCAGTTTAATTCACCCCTCCACTTT.

The chain couples TRBV5-4 to TRBJ2-4; possible D gene TRBD1, 5 bases. Germline V gene lookup returns CDR1 SGHNT and CDR2 YYREEE (reference sequence). CDR3 size: 15 residues. The V gene lost 0 bases and the J gene lost 1 base, with 8 bases spanning the gap. CDR3 amino acids: CASSLGGLAKNIQYF. The CDR3 DNA sequence: TGTGCCAGCAGCTTGGGGGGCTTGGCCAAAAACATTCAGTACTTC. The full variable domain, completed using reference TRBV5-4 and TRBJ2-4, is ETGVTQSPTHLIKTRGQQVTLRCSSQSGHNTVSWYQQALGQGPQFIFQYYREEENGRGNFPPRFSGLQFPNYSSELNVNALELDDSALYLCASSLGGLAKNIQYFGAGTRLSVL.

CDR3 DNA sequence: TGTGCCTGGGGGACAGGGAGAAGCTACGAGCAGTACTTC. Its translation is CAWGTGRSYEQYF. The chain employs TRBV30 and TRBJ2-7; 9 nucleotides match TRBD1. Germline loops: CDR1 GTSNPN, CDR2 SVGIG (reference sequence). The CDR3 is 13 residues long. Trimming removed 5 bases from V and 3 bases from J; junction bases left unmatched: 5. Complete variable domain (other parts from reference TRBV30 and TRBJ2-7): SQTIHQWPATLVQPVGSPLSLECTVEGTSNPNLYWYRQAAGRGLQLLFYSVGIGQISSEVPQNLSASRPQDRQFILSSKKLLLSDSGFYLCAWGTGRSYEQYFGPGTRLTVT.

The rearrangement joins TRBV18 to TRBJ2-5, with no clear D. Trimming pared 0 bases from V and 4 bases from J, leaving 6 bases between. The CDR3 consists of 13 residues. Germline V CDR1 and CDR2: KGHSH, LQKENI. The CDR3 sequence: CASSPPPGETQYF. In nucleotides, the CDR3 is TGTGCCAGCTCACCACCTCCCGGAGAGACCCAGTACTTC.

The DNA for the CDR3 is TGCGCCAGCAGCTTCGGTAACGACGAGCAGTACTTC. Its translation is CASSFGNDEQYF. The chain joins TRBV5-1 to TRBJ2-7, with D hard to call. Germline CDR1 SGHRS, CDR2 YFSETQ. The CDR3 runs to 12 residues. The V end lost 2 bases, the J end lost 5 bases, and 8 bases lay between the germline ends.